Listed below are T cell receptor beta chains from one sample, sequenced in a study of T cell changes during pregnancy in multiple sclerosis. Measured with immunoSEQ multiplex PCR; TCRdb has only the in-frame clones, and not every one. The sample records roughly 30,000 clones, 75% to 90% being singletons. Sample: CD8+ T cells from peripheral blood mononuclear cells, taken after pregnancy. The source is a female donor with multiple sclerosis, enrolled in a pregnancy study. The CDR3 runs from the conserved cysteine through the conserved F or W. A D gene is named only where the DNA matches it firmly. Clone size, where shown, is once, few, many, or a class for clones that have expanded.

CDR3 DNA: TGTGCCAGCGGGAGGGTCTATGAGCAGTTCTTC
CDR3 protein: CASGRVYEQFF
D gene: TRBD2
V gene: TRBV27
J gene: TRBJ2-1
clone size: once

CDR3 DNA: TGTGCCAGCAGCCTTACCGGGACAGGGGAGGACACAGATACGCAGTATTTT
CDR3 protein: CASSLTGTGEDTDTQYF
D gene: TRBD1
V gene: TRBV7-9
J gene: TRBJ2-3
clone size: -

CDR3 DNA: TGTGCCAGTATGGGACAGGGGAACACTGAAGCTTTCTTT
CDR3 protein: CASMGQGNTEAFF
D gene: TRBD1
V gene: TRBV19
J gene: TRBJ1-1
clone size: -

CDR3 DNA: TGTGCCAGCAGTTTTGGCGGGAGTGACTACGAGCAGTACTTC
CDR3 protein: CASSFGGSDYEQYF
D gene: TRBD2
V gene: TRBV27
J gene: TRBJ2-7
clone size: -

CDR3 DNA: TGTGCCAGCAGTTTACATAGCGGGAGGGAGGGAGATACGCAGTATTTT
CDR3 protein: CASSLHSGREGDTQYF
D gene: TRBD2
V gene: TRBV6-5
J gene: TRBJ2-3
clone size: -

CDR3 DNA: TGTGCCAGCAGTTCCACCGACGGCCCAGGCGTCCATGAGCAGTTCTTC
CDR3 protein: CASSSTDGPGVHEQFF
D gene: -
V gene: TRBV6-5
J gene: TRBJ2-1
clone size: -

CDR3 DNA: TGTGCCAGCAGCCAAACAGGGTCCGGAAACACCATATATTTT
CDR3 protein: CASSQTGSGNTIYF
D gene: -
V gene: TRBV7-3
J gene: TRBJ1-3
clone size: -

CDR3 DNA: TGTGCCATCAGTGAGTCTGAGGGTGTGGGCACTGAAGCTTTCTTT
CDR3 protein: CAISESEGVGTEAFF
D gene: -
V gene: TRBV10-3
J gene: TRBJ1-1
clone size: -

CDR3 DNA: TGTGCCAGCAGTGAAGCTAGCGGGTCGACAGATACGCAGTATTTT
CDR3 protein: CASSEASGSTDTQYF
D gene: TRBD2
V gene: TRBV6-4
J gene: TRBJ2-3
clone size: -

CDR3 DNA: TGTGCCAGCAGCCCTGGACAGGGGCCGCGGGAGCAGTACTTC
CDR3 protein: CASSPGQGPREQYF
D gene: TRBD1
V gene: TRBV7-6
J gene: TRBJ2-7
clone size: -

CDR3 DNA: TGTGCCAGCAGCCTTAGTTTAGGGGGAGGCTACACCTTC
CDR3 protein: CASSLSLGGGYTF
D gene: -
V gene: TRBV11-2
J gene: TRBJ1-2
clone size: -

CDR3 DNA: TGTGCCAGCAGCCTTTCCCCGGACAGGTTCTTCGAGCAGTACTTC
CDR3 protein: CASSLSPDRFFEQYF
D gene: TRBD1
V gene: TRBV7-9
J gene: TRBJ2-7
clone size: -

CDR3 DNA: TGTGCCAGCAGCGAACACAGAACTGGAAACACCATATATTTT
CDR3 protein: CASSEHRTGNTIYF
D gene: -
V gene: TRBV7-9
J gene: TRBJ1-3
clone size: -

CDR3 DNA: TGTGCCAGCAGTTTCTCCGCCGGTTTTCAAGAGACCCAGTACTTC
CDR3 protein: CASSFSAGFQETQYF
D gene: -
V gene: TRBV28
J gene: TRBJ2-5
clone size: -